This T cell receptor beta chain is from a study of naive and memory T cell subsets. Study-level results: Diversity fell and Gini index rose from naive through CM, EM, EMRA. Possibly reflecting memory cells re-expressing CD45RA, a few larger clonotypes occurred in naive repertoires, especially CD8. In naive cells, over 95% of TCR sequences were seen only once.

At least ten counts were recorded for this clonotype. Its specificity is unknown. CDR1 and CDR2 from the germline V gene are MNHEY and SVGEGT. This CDR3 is built from 13 residues. Trimming left V 3 bases short and J 1 base short, with 6 bases between. The beta constant-region primer was an equimolar mix of two oligonucleotides covering TRBC1 and TRBC2. The ligated cDNA underwent four PCR rounds using SP2 and nested alpha and beta constant-region primers. The cDNA 3' end received a ligated single-stranded oligonucleotide carrying the SP2 primer and a 12-nucleotide UMI. TCRdb itself ran the UMI-ligation and nested PCR reads through MiXCR, one entry per CDR3 protein. Among about 99,000 distinct CDR3 sequences listed, about 14% were seen once. Cells stained for CD3, CD4, CD8, CD45RA and CD27 were sorted into four subsets.

The rearrangement uses TRBV6-2 or TRBV6-3 and TRBJ1-1; D uncertain. The specimen sequenced was naive CD8+ T cells from blood. This TCR was sampled from a human donor in good health. The CDR3 here is CASSYTGNTEAFF. CDR3 coding DNA: TGTGCCAGCAGTTATACGGGGAACACTGAAGCTTTCTTT.